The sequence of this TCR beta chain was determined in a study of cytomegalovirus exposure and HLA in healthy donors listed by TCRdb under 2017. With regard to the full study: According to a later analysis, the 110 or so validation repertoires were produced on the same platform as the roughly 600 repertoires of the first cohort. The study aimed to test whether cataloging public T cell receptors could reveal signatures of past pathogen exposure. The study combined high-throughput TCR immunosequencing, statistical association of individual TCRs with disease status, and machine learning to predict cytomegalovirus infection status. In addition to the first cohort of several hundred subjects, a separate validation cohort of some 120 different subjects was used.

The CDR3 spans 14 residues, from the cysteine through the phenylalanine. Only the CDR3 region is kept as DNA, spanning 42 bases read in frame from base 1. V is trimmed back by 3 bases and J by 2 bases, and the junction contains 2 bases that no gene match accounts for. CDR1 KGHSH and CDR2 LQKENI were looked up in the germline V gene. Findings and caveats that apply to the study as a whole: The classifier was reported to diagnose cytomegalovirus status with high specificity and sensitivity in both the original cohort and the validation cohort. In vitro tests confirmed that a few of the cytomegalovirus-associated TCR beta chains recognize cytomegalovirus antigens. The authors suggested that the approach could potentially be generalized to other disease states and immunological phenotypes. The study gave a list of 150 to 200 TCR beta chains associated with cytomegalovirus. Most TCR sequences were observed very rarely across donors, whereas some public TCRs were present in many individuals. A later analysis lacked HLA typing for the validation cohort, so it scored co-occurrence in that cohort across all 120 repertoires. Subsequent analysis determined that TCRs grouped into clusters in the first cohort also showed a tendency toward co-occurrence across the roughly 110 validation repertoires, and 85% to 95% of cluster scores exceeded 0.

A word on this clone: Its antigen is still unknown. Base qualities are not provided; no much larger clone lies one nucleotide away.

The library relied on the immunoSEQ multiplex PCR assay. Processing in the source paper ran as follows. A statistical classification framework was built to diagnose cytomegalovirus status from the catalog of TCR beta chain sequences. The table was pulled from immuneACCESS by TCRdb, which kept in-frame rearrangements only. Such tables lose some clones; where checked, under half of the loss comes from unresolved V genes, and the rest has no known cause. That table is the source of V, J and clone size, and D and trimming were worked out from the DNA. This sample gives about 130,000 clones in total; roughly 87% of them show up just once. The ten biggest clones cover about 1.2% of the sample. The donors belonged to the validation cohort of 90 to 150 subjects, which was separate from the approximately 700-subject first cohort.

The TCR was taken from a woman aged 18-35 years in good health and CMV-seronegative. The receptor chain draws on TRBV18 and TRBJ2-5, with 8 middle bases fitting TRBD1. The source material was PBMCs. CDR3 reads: CASSPNRGQETQYF. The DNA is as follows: TGTGCCAGCTCACCGAACAGGGGGCAAGAGACCCAGTACTTC.